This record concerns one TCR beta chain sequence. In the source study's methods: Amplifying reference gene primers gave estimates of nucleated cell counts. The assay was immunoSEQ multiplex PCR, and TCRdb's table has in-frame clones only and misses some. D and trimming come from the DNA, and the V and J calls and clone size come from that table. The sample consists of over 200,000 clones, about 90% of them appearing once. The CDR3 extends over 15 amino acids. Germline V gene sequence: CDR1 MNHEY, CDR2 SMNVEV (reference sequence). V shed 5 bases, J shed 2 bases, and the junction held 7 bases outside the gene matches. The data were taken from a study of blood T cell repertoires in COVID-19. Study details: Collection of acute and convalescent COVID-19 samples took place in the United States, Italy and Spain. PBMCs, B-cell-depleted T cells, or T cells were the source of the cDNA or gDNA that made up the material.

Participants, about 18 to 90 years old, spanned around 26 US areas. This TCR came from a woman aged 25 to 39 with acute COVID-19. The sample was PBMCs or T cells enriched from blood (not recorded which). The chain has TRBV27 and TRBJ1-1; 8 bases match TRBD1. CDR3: CASSTLQGGNTEAFF. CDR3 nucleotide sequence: TGTGCCAGCAGTACGCTACAGGGGGGCAACACTGAAGCTTTCTTT.